The rows below give T cell receptor beta chains drawn from one sample of a study of a mutant IDH1 vaccine in newly diagnosed glioma. Assay: immunoSEQ multiplex PCR; the TCRdb copy retains only in-frame clones and omits some. The table includes 50,000 to 65,000 clones, about 90% detected once. Their recognized antigens are unknown. This specimen was PBMCs, taken from a glioma patient whose treatment included an IDH1 peptide vaccine. These receptors all come from a man aged 35 to 55 with glioma. Both conserved end residues are part of each CDR3.

>TRBJ2-3|TRBV6-5
CASSRTGGTDTQYF
>TRBJ1-4|TRBV10-3
CAISEEGGTNEKLFF
>TRBJ2-1|TRBV27
CASRSGSGINEQFF
>TRBJ2-6|TRBV7-2
CASSLESGGSGANVLTF
>TRBJ2-2|TRBV29-1
CSVDVGSSGELFF
>TRBJ2-7|TRBV5-1
CASSPGDATGYEQYF
>TRBJ1-4|TRBV5-5
CASSFFVPGMKSTNEKLFF
>TRBJ1-2|TRBV5-6
CASSLFVEDRIYGYTF
>TRBJ2-7|TRBV6-1
CASRYREEAYEQYF
>TRBJ2-2|TRBV7-6
CASTSVGTSGATGELFF
>TRBJ2-2|TRBV18
CASSALAVTGELFF
>TRBJ2-5|TRBV7-7
CASSPPGLAGETQYF
>TRBJ2-7|TRBV13
CASSLGEKGYEQYF
>TRBJ1-4|TRBV7-9
CASSLDRGGEKLFF
>TRBJ2-7|TRBV7-8
CASSGGLATQYF
>TRBJ2-7|TRBV29-1
CSVKGKSIEQYF
>TRBJ2-5|TRBV7-9
CASSRARYWEETQYF
>TRBJ2-7|TRBV27
CASRWASASYEQYF
>TRBJ2-1|TRBV5-1
CASSLEGRSSYNEQFF
>TRBJ1-5|TRBV5-4
CASSRTGSNQPQHF
>TRBJ2-1|TRBV7-2
CASSSSAEQFF
>TRBJ2-7|TRBV7-2
CASSSAGTSGYEQYF
>TRBJ2-7|TRBV28
CAILLAGGYEQYF
>TRBJ2-3|TRBV13
CASTQGPRVADTQYF
>TRBJ1-2|TRBV6-4
CASSPGQGSPAGGYTF
>TRBJ2-5|TRBV10-3
CAMLRGGETQYF
>TRBJ2-7|TRBV5-1
CASSPGTTTTRDRGEQYF
>TRBJ2-1|TRBV9
CASSVLSLGNEQFF
>TRBJ2-5|TRBV5-4
CASSPGGSAQETQYF
>TRBJ2-7|TRBV19
CASSDRGYEQYF
>TRBJ2-3|TRBV2
CASFLGGLSDTQYF
>TRBJ2-7|TRBV19
CASTPWGQGGEQYF
>TRBJ2-1|TRBV5-1
CASSWTGTSGMANEQFF
>TRBJ2-2|TRBV2
CANQPDRNTGELFF
>TRBJ1-1|TRBV6-5
CASSYGDRVGAFF
>TRBJ2-5|TRBV19
CASSILGAQETQYF
>TRBJ2-1|TRBV5-1
CASSLAPTSGTNEQFF
>TRBJ1-4|TRBV2
CASSGRGPNEKLFF
>TRBJ2-2|TRBV7-6
CASSLNVNTGELFF
>TRBJ2-2|TRBV9
CASSILAGELFF
>TRBJ1-5|TRBV19
CASSTHLTEKHF
>TRBJ2-3|TRBV5-8
CASSLGRGHSTDTQYF
>TRBJ2-7|TRBV14
CASSQDPLAGPKYEQYF
>TRBJ2-3|TRBV5-1
CASSLAPNPDTQYF
>TRBJ2-7|TRBV14
CASSRPGTASYEQYF
>TRBJ1-4|TRBV9
CASSVAVGNEKLFF
>TRBJ1-1|TRBV5-6
CASSLVPSTNTEAFF
>TRBJ2-5|TRBV19
CASTPSRQTFDETQYF
>TRBJ2-1|TRBV7-2
CASSYQTGGLNNEQFF
>TRBJ2-7|TRBV6-6
CASSPWGKYEQYF
>TRBJ1-5|TRBV5-1
CASSHGQGDNQPQHF
>TRBJ2-7|TRBV9
CASSAGQGASISLSYEQYF
>TRBJ2-7|TRBV9
CASSASGGSYEQYF
>TRBJ2-7|TRBV7-9
CASSNLTSGDSYEQYF
>TRBJ1-2|TRBV6-1
CASSEAIVGRGDYGYTF